The T cell receptor beta chain described here comes from a study of T cells in Graves' hyperthyroidism and ophthalmopathy. Study results and caveats: Blood also showed most of the thyroid clonotypes that were expanded above 0.001.

As for this clonotype: Antigen unknown. A much larger clone sits a single nucleotide away, making a read error possible.

This sample holds PBMCs from 9.5 to 10 ml fresh peripheral blood. There were TCR beta CDR3 regions amplified from RNA transcripts. Initially, a first-round RT-PCR of the TCR CDR3 employed the HTBI primer set. TCRdb re-called the multiplex PCR reads through MiXCR, storing one row per CDR3 protein. The top ten hold roughly 4.3% of the sample, which has 640,000 or so distinct CDR3 sequences, about 15% seen once. The sequenced sample was blood. The sequence was obtained from a woman in her thirties or forties with Graves' ophthalmopathy.

The CDR3 DNA reads TGTGCCAGCAGTCGAGGCCTACAGGGATGGCCCCAGCGTTTT. Its protein product is CASSRGLQGWPQRF. V is TRBV6-2 or TRBV6-3 and J is TRBJ1-5, with D possibly being TRBD1 (6 bases). This CDR3 has 14 amino acids. Per the germline V gene, CDR1 is MNHEY and CDR2 is SVGEGT.